This entry lists 2 T cell receptor beta chains sequenced from one sample in a study of TIL therapy for anti-PD-1-resistant metastatic lung cancer. As to time point: pre-treatment sample, taken before nivolumab and TIL therapy. The immunoSEQ assay was v3. Repertoires were generated with immunoSEQ multiplex PCR, while TCRdb's copy carries only in-frame clones and drops some. The sample yields about 45,000 clones, about 80% seen once. Source: blood, taken at baseline. These TCRs come from a man aged 65 to 85 with non-small cell lung cancer.

The rearrangement links TRBV6-1 to TRBJ2-7; TRBD1 matches at 8 bases. CDR1 and CDR2 from the germline V gene are MNHNS and SASEGT. V dropped 7 bases and J dropped 0; count of bases not matched to a gene: 8. The CDR3 sequence is 15 residues long. CDR3: CASTTQGAGSYEQYF. The CDR3 DNA sequence: TGTGCCAGCACCACCCAGGGGGCCGGCTCCTACGAGCAGTACTTC.

The chain uses TRBV7-8 and TRBJ2-4, with TRBD1 matching over 11 bases. The V gene's germline CDR1 is SGHVS and CDR2 FQNEAQ. Trimming cost V 5 bases and J 8 bases; bases outside gene matches: 14. The CDR3 extends over 17 amino acids. The CDR3 loop is CASSQRDRGFLEDIQYF. In nucleotides, the CDR3 is TGTGCCAGCAGCCAAAGGGACAGGGGGTTTCTTGAGGACATTCAGTACTTC.